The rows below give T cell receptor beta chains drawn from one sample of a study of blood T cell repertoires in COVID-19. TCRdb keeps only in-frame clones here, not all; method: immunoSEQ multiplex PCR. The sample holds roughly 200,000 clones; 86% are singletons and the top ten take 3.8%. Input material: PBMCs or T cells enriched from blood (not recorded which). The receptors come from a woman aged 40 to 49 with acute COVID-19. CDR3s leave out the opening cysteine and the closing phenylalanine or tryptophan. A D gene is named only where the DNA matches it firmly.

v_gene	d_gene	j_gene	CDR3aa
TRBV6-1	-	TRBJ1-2	ASSEARGGGYT
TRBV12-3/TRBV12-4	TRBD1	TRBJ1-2	ASSLGQGYGYT
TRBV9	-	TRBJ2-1	ASSVGGVPPNEQF
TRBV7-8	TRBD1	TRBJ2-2	ASSSADRVRELF
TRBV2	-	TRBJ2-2	ASTVTSPGELF
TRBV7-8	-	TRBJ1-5	ASSLTRDQPQH
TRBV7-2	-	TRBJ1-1	ASSAHRDSTEAF
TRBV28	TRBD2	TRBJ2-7	ASNLAVSYEQY
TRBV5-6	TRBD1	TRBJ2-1	ASSFDRGLYNEQF
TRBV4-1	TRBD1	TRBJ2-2	ASSQGQGLDTGELF
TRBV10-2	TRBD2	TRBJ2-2	ASSESGWTSGGGELF
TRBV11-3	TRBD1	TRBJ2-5	ASSPGGEGGTQY
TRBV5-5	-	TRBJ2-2	ASSSYRANTGELF
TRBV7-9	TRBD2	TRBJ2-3	ASSPRETGADTQY
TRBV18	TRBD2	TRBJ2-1	ASSPKAGSPYNEQF
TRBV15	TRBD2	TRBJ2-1	ATKLADYNEQF
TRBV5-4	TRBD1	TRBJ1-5	ASSRDRGNQPQH
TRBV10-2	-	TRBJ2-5	ASRGSRETQY
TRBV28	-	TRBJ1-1	ASTPWGHEGTEAF
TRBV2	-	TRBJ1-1	ASSVGQLNTEAF
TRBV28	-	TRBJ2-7	ASSSLPEQY
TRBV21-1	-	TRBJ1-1	ASISGTVNTEAF
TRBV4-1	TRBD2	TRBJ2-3	ASSQEAFRGGTDTQY
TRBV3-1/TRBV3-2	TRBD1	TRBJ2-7	ASSHLPGQRIYEQY
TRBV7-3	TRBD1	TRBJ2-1	ASSRQGPGPNEQF
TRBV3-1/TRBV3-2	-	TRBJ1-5	ASSQGDRQPQH
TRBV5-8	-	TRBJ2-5	ASSAEFLAQSRETQY
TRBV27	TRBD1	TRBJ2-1	ASSRRDRGRYEQF
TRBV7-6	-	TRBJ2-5	ASSLIQQETQY
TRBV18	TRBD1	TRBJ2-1	ASSPPGTGGYNEQF
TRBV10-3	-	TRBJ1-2	AIKQGSRYGYT
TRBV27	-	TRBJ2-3	ASSFSRSTDTQY
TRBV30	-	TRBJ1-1	ASTGGINEAF
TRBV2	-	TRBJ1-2	ASAEGEDGYGYT
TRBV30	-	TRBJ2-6	AWILSSGANVLT
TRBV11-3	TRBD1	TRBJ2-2	ASSILPIGTANTGELF
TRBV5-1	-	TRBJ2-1	ASRGGAVSSYNEQF
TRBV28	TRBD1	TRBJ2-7	ASIWGQIYEQY
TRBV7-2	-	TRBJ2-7	ASSLENWATYEQY
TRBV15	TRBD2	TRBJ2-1	ATSIRTSNYNEQF
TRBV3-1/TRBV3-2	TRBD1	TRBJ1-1	ASSQRDRSPLNTEAF